This T cell receptor beta chain is from a study of T cell clones after liver transplantation. Overall study: Post-transplant blood was tracked for graft-donor-reactive T cell clones identified in a pre-transplant mixed lymphocyte reaction. Subjects received no induction therapy and standard immunosuppression until randomization at 12-24 months post-transplant. Overall study results and limits: Low donor cell numbers restricted donor-reactive repertoire measurement in a couple of subjects.

Note on this clone: Its antigen is unidentified.

Thawed unstimulated PBMCs were FACS-sorted by CD3, CD4 and CD8 into two populations. TCRdb's table, derived via immunoSEQ multiplex PCR, lists solely in-frame clones and lacks some. The sample records tens of thousands of clones, 60% to 75% being singletons. The sample here was CD4+ T cells from blood, taken at the 22-month timepoint. The sequence came from a human patient who received a liver transplant. Some T cells here may be from the graft donor.

The CDR3 loop is CASSGRVGNTEAFF. DNA of the CDR3: TGTGCCAGCAGTGGCAGGGTCGGAAACACTGAAGCTTTCTTT. The V and J genes are TRBV28 and TRBJ1-1, with a weak D call TRBD1 (5 bases). V shed 5 bases and J shed 2 bases, with 12 bases lying between them. Per germline, CDR1 MDHEN and CDR2 SYDVKM. The CDR3 loop spans 14 amino acids.